These 3 T cell receptor beta chains originate from one sample sequenced in a study of blood T cell repertoires in COVID-19. The data were produced by immunoSEQ multiplex PCR, yet TCRdb's version contains in-frame clones alone and is incomplete. The sample lists over 150,000 clones; 85% to 90% were seen once. The source material was peripheral blood. These receptors were collected from a man between 50 and 59 years old who had recovered from COVID-19.

The CDR3 nucleotides read TGTGCCAGCAGTTCAAATCGGGGACTAGCGGGAGGGAATGAGCAGTTCTTC. Translating it yields CASSSNRGLAGGNEQFF. V is TRBV6-2 or TRBV6-3 and J is TRBJ2-1, with 16 positions matching TRBD2. The trim removed 4 bases at V and 7 bases at J, leaving 7 bases unmatched. The CDR3 extends over 17 amino acids. The germline CDR1 and CDR2 sequences are MNHEY and SVGEGT.

The J gene is TRBJ2-7, the V gene TRBV3-1 (or the pseudogene TRBV3-2); D gene unclear. V lost 0 bases and J 4 bases, leaving 10 bases between the germline ends. CDR1 is LGHDT, CDR2 YNNKEL, per germline (reference sequence). The CDR3 length is 14 residues. As DNA, the CDR3 is TGTGCCAGCAGCCAAGAAGATAAGAGGTACGAGCAGTACTTC. It is translated as CASSQEDKRYEQYF.

This sequence joins TRBV5-6 and TRBJ1-2, with 12 bases aligning to TRBD1. This CDR3 comprises 16 residues. Germline trimming cut 0 bases from V and 7 bases from J; bases unmatched to any gene: 7. Germline V gene lookup returns CDR1 SGHDT and CDR2 YYEEEE. The CDR3 protein is CASSLGAGTGGSGYTF. The CDR3 nucleotides read TGTGCCAGCAGCTTGGGGGCCGGGACAGGGGGCTCTGGCTACACCTTC.